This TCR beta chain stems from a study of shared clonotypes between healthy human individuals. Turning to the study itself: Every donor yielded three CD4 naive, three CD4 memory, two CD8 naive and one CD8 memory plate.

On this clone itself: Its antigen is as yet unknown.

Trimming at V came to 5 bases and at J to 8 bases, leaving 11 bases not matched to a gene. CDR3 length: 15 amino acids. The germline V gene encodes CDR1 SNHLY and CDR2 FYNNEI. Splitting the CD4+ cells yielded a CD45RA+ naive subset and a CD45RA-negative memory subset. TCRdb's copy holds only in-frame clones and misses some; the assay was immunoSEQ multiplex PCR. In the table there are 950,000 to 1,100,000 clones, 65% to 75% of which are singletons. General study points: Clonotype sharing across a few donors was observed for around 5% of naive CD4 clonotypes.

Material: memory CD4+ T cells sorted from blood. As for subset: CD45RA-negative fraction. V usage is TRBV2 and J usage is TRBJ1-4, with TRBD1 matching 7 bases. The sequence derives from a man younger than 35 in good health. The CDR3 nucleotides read TGTGCCAGCAGTCCGACAGGGCCTCCCTCAGAAAAACTGTTTTTT. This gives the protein CASSPTGPPSEKLFF.